One sample yielded the 23 T cell receptor beta chains listed below, sequenced in a study of T cell clones after liver transplantation. Generated by immunoSEQ multiplex PCR, the TCRdb table keeps only in-frame clones and is missing some. The data hold 45,000 to 60,000 clones, with roughly 70% observed a single time. The starting material was CD4+ T cells from blood, obtained at the approximately 15-month timepoint. These receptors were taken from a human patient who received a liver transplant. Some T cells may have come from the graft donor.

The rearrangement uses TRBV6-1 and TRBJ2-7, with TRBD1 identical over 8 bases. V was clipped by 7 bases and J by 7 bases; unmatched bases: 12. In germline, CDR1 is MNHNS, CDR2 SASEGT. The CDR3 is 14 amino acids. CDR3 region: CASTVNLGQGEQYF. CDR3 nucleotide sequence: TGTGCCAGCACCGTGAATCTCGGACAGGGTGAGCAGTACTTC.

This clone was counted once. This rearrangement joins TRBV2 to TRBJ2-5, with D perhaps being TRBD1 or TRBD2 (5 bases each). The germline gives CDR1 SNHLY, CDR2 FYNNEI. V lost 5 bases, J lost 5 bases, and 12 bases lay in between. CDR3 length: 13 residues. CDR3 protein: CASSKGRDETQYF. CDR3 DNA sequence: TGTGCCAGCAGTAAGGGAAGGGACGAGACCCAGTACTTC. The entire variable domain, with the rest obtained from reference TRBV2 and TRBJ2-5, is as follows: EPEVTQTPSHQVTQMGQEVILRCVPISNHLYFYWYRQILGQKVEFLVSFYNNEISEKSEIFDDQFSVERPDGSNFTLKIRSTKLEDSAMYFCASSKGRDETQYFGPGTRLLVL.

J is TRBJ2-7 and V is TRBV11-3; a possible D gene is TRBD1 (6 bases). V lost 5 bases to trimming and J lost 6 bases, with 11 bases between them. CDR1 is SGHNT, CDR2 YENEEA, per germline. CDR3 length: 12 amino acids. The CDR3 region is CASSTTGLEQYF. CDR3 in DNA: TGTGCCAGCAGCACTACAGGGCTCGAGCAGTACTTC.

This clone was detected once. The rearrangement uses TRBV19 and TRBJ2-1; perhaps TRBD2 as D (5 bases). Deletions cut 3 bases from V and 8 bases from J, with 20 bases between. There are 16 residues in the CDR3. CDR1 LNHDA and CDR2 SQIVND come from the germline V gene (reference sequence). CDR3 amino acids: CASSMDFVGGLDEQFF. The CDR3 bases are TGTGCCAGTAGTATGGACTTTGTAGGAGGCCTGGATGAGCAGTTCTTC.

The chain combines TRBV18 with TRBJ1-5, with 9 bases aligning to TRBD1. The CDR3 is 15 amino acids. Trimming at V came to 5 bases and at J to 6 bases, leaving 8 bases not matched to a gene. Germline V lookup: CDR1 KGHSH, CDR2 LQKENI. The CDR3 bases are TGTGCCAGCTCATCAAACAGGGGGCGGGTTCAGCCCCAGCATTTT. Its translation: CASSSNRGRVQPQHF.

This clone has more than one count but fewer than ten. This rearrangement joins TRBV19 to TRBJ1-2; D gene uncertain. Germline lookup yields CDR1 LNHDA and CDR2 SQIVND (reference sequence). The length of the CDR3 is 16 residues. Trimming stripped 3 bases from V and 4 bases from J, with 18 bases between. Here the CDR3 reads CASSMASGLRVYGYTF. The CDR3 nucleotides are TGTGCCAGTAGTATGGCTTCCGGTCTTCGGGTCTATGGCTACACCTTC.

In its sample, this clone was seen once. The rearrangement links TRBV6-6 to TRBJ2-1, with D perhaps matching TRBD1 or TRBD2 (5 bases each). The CDR3 length is 15 residues. CDR1 is MNHNY and CDR2 is SVGAGI in the germline V gene (reference sequence). The V end was cut by 2 bases, the J end by 8 bases, with 16 bases between. CDR3: CASSYPPGPQDEQFF. The DNA for the CDR3 is TGTGCCAGCAGTTACCCGCCGGGACCCCAGGATGAGCAGTTCTTC.

The chain carries TRBV18 and TRBJ2-2; 7 bases agree with TRBD2. Germline V lookup: CDR1 KGHSH, CDR2 LQKENI. This CDR3 region has 15 residues. V lost 2 bases to trimming and J lost 3 bases; unmatched junction nucleotides: 3. CDR3 sequence (DNA): TGTGCCAGCTCACCAGGGCTAGCGGACACCGGGGAGCTGTTTTTT. Protein product: CASSPGLADTGELFF.

This rearrangement joins TRBV6-5 to TRBJ1-5; D unclear. The length of the CDR3 is 15 residues. V gave up 0 bases and J gave up 0 bases, with 6 bases separating them. Germline CDR1 reads MNHEY; CDR2 reads SVGAGI. Written as DNA, the CDR3 is TGTGCCAGCAGTTACTCGGGTATTAGCAATCAGCCCCAGCATTTT. This gives the protein CASSYSGISNQPQHF.

V is TRBV9 and J is TRBJ2-5; TRBD1 aligns across 10 bases. There are 15 residues in the CDR3. The V and J ends lost 4 bases and 5 bases, in that order; junction bases with no gene match: 8. The germline CDR1 and CDR2 sequences are SGDLS and YYNGEE. The CDR3 bases are TGTGCCAGCAGCCCCGGGACAGGGGTCATTGAGACCCAGTACTTC. Protein: CASSPGTGVIETQYF.

The chain recombines TRBV6-1 with TRBJ1-2; 8 bases agree with TRBD1. V gave up 5 bases and J gave up 4 bases; unmatched junction bases: 6. This CDR3 comprises 14 residues. Germline CDR1 MNHNS, CDR2 SASEGT. The CDR3 region is CASSKAGGGYGYTF. The CDR3 DNA reads as TGTGCCAGCAGTAAGGCAGGGGGCGGCTATGGCTACACCTTC.

The chain employs TRBV5-1 and TRBJ2-7; D remains ambiguous. Trimming stripped 0 bases from V and 0 bases from J, with 10 bases between. The CDR3 is 15 amino acids. Germline values: CDR1 SGHRS, CDR2 YFSETQ. The chain's CDR3 is CASSLGHSGSYEQYF. The CDR3 DNA is TGCGCCAGCAGCTTGGGTCACAGTGGCTCCTACGAGCAGTACTTC.

This rearrangement joins TRBV12-5 to TRBJ2-2; unclear D gene. Germline V gene data show CDR1 as LGHNT and CDR2 as FRNRAP. This CDR3 has 13 amino acids. The V end was cut by 7 bases, the J end by 1 base, with 7 bases between. The CDR3 DNA is TGTGCTAGTGCCCCAGGGAACACCGGGGAGCTGTTTTTT. Its protein product is CASAPGNTGELFF. Full variable domain (missing parts from reference TRBV12-5 and TRBJ2-2): DARVTQTPRHKVTEMGQEVTMRCQPILGHNTVFWYRQTMMQGLELLAYFRNRAPLDDSGMPKDRFSAEMPDATLATLKIQPSEPRDSAVYFCASAPGNTGELFFGEGSRLTVL.

The V call is TRBV7-9, the J call TRBJ1-2; D might be TRBD1 (5 bases). Trimming took off 3 bases at V and 4 bases at J, with 12 bases between the two ends. The CDR3 consists of 14 residues. Germline CDR1 is SEHNR and CDR2 is FQNEAQ (reference sequence). The CDR3 nucleotides are TGTGCCAGCAGCTTGATCAGGGAGGTCTATGGCTACACCTTC. Translated: CASSLIREVYGYTF.

This clone was observed a few times. The V gene is TRBV6-1, the J gene TRBJ1-2, with D tentatively TRBD1 (5 bases). V lost 5 bases and J lost 6, with 16 bases in between. The germline V gene has CDR1 MNHNS and CDR2 SASEGT. The CDR3 has 14 residues. The CDR3 spells CASSMLQGQDGYTF. CDR3 DNA sequence: TGTGCCAGCAGTATGTTGCAGGGCCAGGATGGCTACACCTTC.

The chain couples TRBV21-1 to TRBJ1-1; the table's D call, TRBD1, has no DNA check behind it. TRBV21-1 corresponds to a pseudogene. The CDR3 spans 20 residues. The CDR3 DNA is TGTGCCAGCAGCTATCCCTACCTCCCTTACGTGACGACAGGGGGCGGTGAAGCTTTCTTT. Residues: CASSYPYLPYVTTGGGEAFF.

CDR3 bases: TGTGCCAGCAGGGTTGGACGGAATAATGAAAAACTGTTTTTT. It codes for CASRVGRNNEKLFF. The chain recombines TRBV28 with TRBJ1-4; D not certain. Germline assignment: CDR1 MDHEN and CDR2 SYDVKM. The germline V and J ends were trimmed by 6 bases and 4 bases, with 12 bases remaining between them. There are 14 residues in the CDR3.

The V call is TRBV6-5, the J call TRBJ2-5; no definite D call. V was cut by 4 bases and J by 1 base, with 10 bases left in between. Germline CDR1 MNHEY, CDR2 SVGAGI. The CDR3 covers 14 residues. CDR3 coding DNA: TGTGCCAGCAGTTCCTCCGCCGGCCAAGAGACCCAGTACTTC. This sequence encodes CASSSSAGQETQYF.

This clone was counted between two and nine times. The chain combines TRBV6-1 with TRBJ1-1, with a tentative D call TRBD1 (5 bases). The CDR3 sequence is 18 residues long. The V end lost 0 bases, the J end lost 0 bases, and 17 bases lay between the germline ends. Germline V gene sequence: CDR1 MNHNS, CDR2 SASEGT. CDR3 residues: CASSEAAARGFLNTEAFF. CDR3 nucleotides: TGTGCCAGCAGTGAAGCGGCGGCAAGGGGCTTCCTGAACACTGAAGCTTTCTTT.

The chain carries TRBV18 and TRBJ1-1; D remains unclear. Trimming took off 0 bases at V and 6 bases at J, with 11 bases between the two ends. Germline CDR1 is KGHSH and CDR2 is LQKENI. This CDR3 spans 14 amino acids. CDR3 in amino acids: CASSPPADRAEAFF. The CDR3 DNA reads as TGTGCCAGCTCACCACCCGCTGATCGCGCTGAAGCTTTCTTT.

This clone came up many times. J is TRBJ2-3 and V is TRBV11-2, with D perhaps TRBD2 (5 bases). The V end lost 5 bases, the J end lost 13 bases, and 19 bases lay between the germline ends. The CDR3 is made up of 13 amino acids. The germline V gene encodes CDR1 SGHAT and CDR2 FQNNGV. In DNA form, the CDR3 reads TGTGCCAGCAGCCCTAGTCGCCAGAGGGTTGAGTATTTT. It is translated as CASSPSRQRVEYF.

The J gene is TRBJ1-5, the V gene TRBV19; 11 bases line up with TRBD1. The CDR3 extends over 15 amino acids. The germline gives CDR1 LNHDA, CDR2 SQIVND (reference sequence). The ends lost 2 bases at V and 6 bases at J; junction bases unmatched: 3. This CDR3 reads CASSIQGQGVQPQHF. The CDR3 DNA sequence: TGTGCCAGTAGTATACAGGGACAGGGGGTTCAGCCCCAGCATTTT.

The chain recombines TRBV9 with TRBJ1-3, with a tentative D call TRBD1 (6 bases). The CDR3 runs 15 residues. CDR1 SGDLS and CDR2 YYNGEE come from the germline V gene. Trimming removed 3 bases at V and 0 bases at J, with 10 bases between. In DNA form, the CDR3 reads TGTGCCAGCAGCGATGACAGGTACTCTGGAAACACCATATATTTT. Its protein is CASSDDRYSGNTIYF.